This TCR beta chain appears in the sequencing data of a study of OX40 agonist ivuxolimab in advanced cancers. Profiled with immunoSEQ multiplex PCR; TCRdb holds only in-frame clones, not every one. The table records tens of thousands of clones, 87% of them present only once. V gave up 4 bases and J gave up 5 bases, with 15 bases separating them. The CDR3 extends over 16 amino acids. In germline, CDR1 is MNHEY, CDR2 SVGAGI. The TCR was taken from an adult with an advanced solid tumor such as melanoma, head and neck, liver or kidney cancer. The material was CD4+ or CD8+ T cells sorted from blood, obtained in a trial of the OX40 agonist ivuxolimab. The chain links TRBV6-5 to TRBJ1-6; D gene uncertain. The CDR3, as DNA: TGTGCCAGCAGTTTACTCCATTCGGGAGATAATTCACCCCTCCACTTT. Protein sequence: CASSLLHSGDNSPLHF.